This TCR beta chain was documented in a study of shared clonotypes between healthy human individuals. Study results and limitations: Sampling included only blood; tissue repertoires likely differ.

Note on this clone: Its antigen is unidentified.

The study ran the assay at deep level. Ten immunoSEQ deep assay plates held the unsorted PBMC DNA. The table came from immunoSEQ multiplex PCR; TCRdb's copy has only in-frame clones and leaves some out. Of approximately 470,000 clones detected, 70% to 80% appear once; the ten largest clones hold more than 10%. The specimen sequenced was PBMCs. This clonotype was sampled from a woman aged 40-49 years in good health. Some clones in this sample may be carry-over from other donors' samples.

For the CDR3, the DNA is TGTGCCTGGACTAGGGGGCTGGGGGAGCAGTACTTC. Protein sequence: CAWTRGLGEQYF. The chain has TRBV30 and TRBJ2-7, with 7 bases identical to TRBD1. This CDR3 contains 12 residues. Per the germline V gene, CDR1 is GTSNPN and CDR2 is SVGIG (reference sequence). After removal of 4 bases from V and 7 bases from J, the junction contained 7 bases not matched to a gene.